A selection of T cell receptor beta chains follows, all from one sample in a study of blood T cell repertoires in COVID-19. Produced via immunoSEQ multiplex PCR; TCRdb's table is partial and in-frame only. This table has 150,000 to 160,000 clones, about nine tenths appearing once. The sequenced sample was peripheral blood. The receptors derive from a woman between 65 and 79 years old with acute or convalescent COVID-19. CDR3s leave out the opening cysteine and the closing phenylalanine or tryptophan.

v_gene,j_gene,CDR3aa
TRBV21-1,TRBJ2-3,ASSPPPDPRERPSTDTQY
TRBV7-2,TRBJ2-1,ASSQDVGGGPYNEQF
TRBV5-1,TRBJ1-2,ASSLNGDYGYT
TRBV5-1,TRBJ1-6,ASSPGQQGSTYNSPLH
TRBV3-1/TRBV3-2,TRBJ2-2,ASSLRGSRQGNTGELF
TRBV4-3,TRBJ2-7,ASSPGGHSYEQY
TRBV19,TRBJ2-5,ATRTSGGFGETQY
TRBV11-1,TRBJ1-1,ASSLTPGTGNTEAF
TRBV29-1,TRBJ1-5,SGWDIPGNQPQH
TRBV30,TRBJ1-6,AWREGSYNSPLH